This TCR beta chain is drawn from a study of monozygotic twins with inflammatory bowel disease. General observations from the study: IBD patients exhibited fewer clonotypes shared with other individuals than healthy twins, particularly with disease activity. Patient-specific immunosuppressive treatments may have made repertoires more variable.

The length of the CDR3 is 14 residues. Germline V gene data show CDR1 as KGHDR and CDR2 as SFDVKD. Total RNA amounting to 3,000 to 3,500 ng went into each TCR library. TCRdb reanalyzed the 5' RACE reads and collapses them to one entry per CDR3 protein, without DNA. The repertoire table contains 150,000 or so distinct CDR3 sequences. Comment on this clonotype: The antigen remains undetermined.

Whole blood without T cell sorting served as the source of isolated total RNA. The receptor was derived from a human donor with ulcerative colitis or Crohn's disease, or a healthy co-twin of an affected twin (not recorded which). The rearrangement joins TRBV24-1 to TRBJ1-2. The sample was blood. CDR3 sequence reads: CATSDTTYSYGYTF.